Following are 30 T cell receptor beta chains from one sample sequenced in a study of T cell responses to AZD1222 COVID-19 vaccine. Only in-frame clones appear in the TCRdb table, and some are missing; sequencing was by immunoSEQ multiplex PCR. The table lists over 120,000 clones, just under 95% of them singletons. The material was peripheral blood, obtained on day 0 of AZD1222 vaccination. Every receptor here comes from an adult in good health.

The CDR3 here is CASSPTSGGADTQYF. The DNA of the CDR3 is TGTGCCAGCAGCCCCACTAGCGGGGGGGCAGATACGCAGTATTTT. The chain employs TRBV6-5 and TRBJ2-3, with TRBD2 identical over 13 bases. CDR1 is MNHEY and CDR2 is SVGAGI in the germline V gene. Trimming at V came to 6 bases and at J to 4 bases, leaving 4 bases not matched to a gene. CDR3 length: 15 amino acids.

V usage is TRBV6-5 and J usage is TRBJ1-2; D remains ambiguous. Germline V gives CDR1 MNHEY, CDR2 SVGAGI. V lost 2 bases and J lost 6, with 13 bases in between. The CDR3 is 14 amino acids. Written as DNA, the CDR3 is TGTGCCAGCAGTTACAGTCCCGACCAAAATGGCTACACCTTC. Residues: CASSYSPDQNGYTF.

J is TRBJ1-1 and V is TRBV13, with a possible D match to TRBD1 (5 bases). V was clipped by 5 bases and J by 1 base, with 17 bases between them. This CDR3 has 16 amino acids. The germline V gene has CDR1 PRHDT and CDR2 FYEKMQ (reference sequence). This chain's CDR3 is CASSLFRDLRNTEAFF. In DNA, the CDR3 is TGTGCCAGCAGCCTATTCCGGGACCTAAGGAACACTGAAGCTTTCTTT.

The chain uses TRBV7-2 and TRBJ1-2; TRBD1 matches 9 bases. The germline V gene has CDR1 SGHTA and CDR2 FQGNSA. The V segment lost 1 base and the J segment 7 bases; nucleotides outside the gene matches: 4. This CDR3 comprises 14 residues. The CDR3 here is CASSLGGTGLGYTF. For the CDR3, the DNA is TGTGCCAGCAGCTTAGGGGGGACAGGGCTTGGCTACACCTTC.

CDR3 DNA sequence: TGCGCCAGCAGCCCCCAGAGGGCGTTAGGGACTAATGAAAAACTGTTTTTT. This gives the protein CASSPQRALGTNEKLFF. The rearrangement joins TRBV4-1 to TRBJ1-4; D remains ambiguous. Trimming stripped 4 bases from V and 2 bases from J, with 17 bases between. There are 17 residues in the CDR3. Germline CDR1 and CDR2: MGHRA and YSYEKL.

The CDR3 is CASSLGGDNGYTF. For the CDR3, the DNA is TGTGCCAGCAGCTTGGGAGGGGATAATGGCTACACCTTC. The chain carries TRBV5-4 and TRBJ1-2; a possible D gene is TRBD1 (5 bases). The CDR3 spans 13 residues. Trimming pared 0 bases from V and 6 bases from J, leaving 9 bases between. Germline V lookup: CDR1 SGHNT, CDR2 YYREEE (reference sequence). Combining the CDR3 with reference TRBV5-4 and TRBJ1-2 gives the whole variable domain ETGVTQSPTHLIKTRGQQVTLRCSSQSGHNTVSWYQQALGQGPQFIFQYYREEENGRGNFPPRFSGLQFPNYSSELNVNALELDDSALYLCASSLGGDNGYTFGSGTRLTVV.

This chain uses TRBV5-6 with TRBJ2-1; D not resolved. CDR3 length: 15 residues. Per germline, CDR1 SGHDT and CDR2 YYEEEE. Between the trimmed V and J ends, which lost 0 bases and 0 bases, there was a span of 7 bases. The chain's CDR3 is CASSLGASSYNEQFF. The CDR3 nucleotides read TGTGCCAGCAGCTTGGGGGCGAGCTCCTACAATGAGCAGTTCTTC.

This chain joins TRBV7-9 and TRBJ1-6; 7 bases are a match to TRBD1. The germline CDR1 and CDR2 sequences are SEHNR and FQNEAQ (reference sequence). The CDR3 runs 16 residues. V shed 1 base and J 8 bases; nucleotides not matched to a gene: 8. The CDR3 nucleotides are TGTGCCAGCAGCTTAGGACCGGGACAGTATGATTCACCCCTCCACTTT. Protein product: CASSLGPGQYDSPLHF.

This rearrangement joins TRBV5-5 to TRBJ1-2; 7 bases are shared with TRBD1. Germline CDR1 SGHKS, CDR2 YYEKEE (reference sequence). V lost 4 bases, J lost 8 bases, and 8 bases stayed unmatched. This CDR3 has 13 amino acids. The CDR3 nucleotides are TGTGCCAGCAGCGGTACAGGGGTATTAGGCTACACCTTC. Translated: CASSGTGVLGYTF.

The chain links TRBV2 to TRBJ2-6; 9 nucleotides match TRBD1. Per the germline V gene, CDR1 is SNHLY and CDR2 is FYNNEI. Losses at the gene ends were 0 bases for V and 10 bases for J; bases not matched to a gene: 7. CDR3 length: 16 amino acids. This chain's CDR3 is CASSEAGTGPLNVLTF. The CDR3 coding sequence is TGTGCCAGCAGTGAAGCTGGGACAGGGCCCCTGAACGTCCTGACTTTC.

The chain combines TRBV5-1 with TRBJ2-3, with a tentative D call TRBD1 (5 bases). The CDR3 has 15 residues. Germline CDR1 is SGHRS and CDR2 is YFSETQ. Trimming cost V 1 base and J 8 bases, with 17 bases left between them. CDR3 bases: TGCGCCAGCAGCTTGAGGGGCGTCCGGCTTACTACGCAGTATTTT. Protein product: CASSLRGVRLTTQYF.

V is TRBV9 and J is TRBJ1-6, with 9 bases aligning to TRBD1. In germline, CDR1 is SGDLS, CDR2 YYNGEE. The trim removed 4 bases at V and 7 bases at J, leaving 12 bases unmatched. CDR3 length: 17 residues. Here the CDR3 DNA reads TGTGCCAGCAGCTTGGACAGGGGATGGGTCGACAATTCACCCCTCCACTTT. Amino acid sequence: CASSLDRGWVDNSPLHF.

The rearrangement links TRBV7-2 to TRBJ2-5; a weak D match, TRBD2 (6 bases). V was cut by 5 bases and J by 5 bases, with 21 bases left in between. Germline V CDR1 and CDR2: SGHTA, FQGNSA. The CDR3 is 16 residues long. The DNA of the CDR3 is TGTGCCAGCAGCGTCAAGGGATGGCGGGATAGGGAGACCCAGTACTTC. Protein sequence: CASSVKGWRDRETQYF.

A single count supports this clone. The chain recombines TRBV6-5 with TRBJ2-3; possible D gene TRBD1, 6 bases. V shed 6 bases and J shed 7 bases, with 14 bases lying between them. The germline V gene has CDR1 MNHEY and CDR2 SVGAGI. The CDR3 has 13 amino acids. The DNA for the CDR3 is TGTGCCAGCAGATACAGGGAGCAGAATACGCAGTATTTT. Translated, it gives CASRYREQNTQYF.

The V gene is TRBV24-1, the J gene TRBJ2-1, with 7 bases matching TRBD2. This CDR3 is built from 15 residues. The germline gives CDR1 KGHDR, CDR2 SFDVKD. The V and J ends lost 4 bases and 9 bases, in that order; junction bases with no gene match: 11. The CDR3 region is CATSDGGLDSGEQFF. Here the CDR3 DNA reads TGTGCCACCAGTGACGGTGGACTAGATTCGGGTGAGCAGTTCTTC.

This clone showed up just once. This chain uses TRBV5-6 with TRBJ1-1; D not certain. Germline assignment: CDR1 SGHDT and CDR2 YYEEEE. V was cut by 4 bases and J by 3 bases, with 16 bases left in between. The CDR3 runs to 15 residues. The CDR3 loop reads CASSPPPGWDTEAFF. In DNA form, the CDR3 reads TGTGCCAGCAGCCCCCCCCCGGGGTGGGACACTGAAGCTTTCTTT.

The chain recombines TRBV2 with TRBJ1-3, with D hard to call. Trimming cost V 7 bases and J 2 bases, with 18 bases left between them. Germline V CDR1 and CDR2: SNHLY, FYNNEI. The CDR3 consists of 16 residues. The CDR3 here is CASKRDSGIPGNTIYF. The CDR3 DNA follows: TGTGCCAGCAAAAGGGATTCAGGAATCCCTGGAAACACCATATATTTT.

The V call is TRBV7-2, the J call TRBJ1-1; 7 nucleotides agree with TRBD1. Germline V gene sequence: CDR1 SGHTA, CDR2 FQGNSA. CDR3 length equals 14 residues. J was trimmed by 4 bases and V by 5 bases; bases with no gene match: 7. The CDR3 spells CASSKRQGITEAFF. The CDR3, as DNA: TGTGCCAGCAGCAAGCGACAGGGTATCACTGAAGCTTTCTTT.

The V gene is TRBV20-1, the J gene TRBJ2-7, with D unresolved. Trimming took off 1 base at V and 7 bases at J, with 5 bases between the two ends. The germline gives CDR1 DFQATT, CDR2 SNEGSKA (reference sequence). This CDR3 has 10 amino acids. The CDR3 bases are TGCAGTGCTAGAGTGGAGGAGCAGTACTTC. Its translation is CSARVEEQYF.

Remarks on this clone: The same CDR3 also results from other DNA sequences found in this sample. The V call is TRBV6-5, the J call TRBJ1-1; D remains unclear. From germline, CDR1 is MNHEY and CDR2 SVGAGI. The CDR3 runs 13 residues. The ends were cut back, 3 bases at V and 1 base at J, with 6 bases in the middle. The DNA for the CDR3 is TGTGCCAGCAGTTATGGCGGGAACACTGAAGCTTTCTTT. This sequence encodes CASSYGGNTEAFF.

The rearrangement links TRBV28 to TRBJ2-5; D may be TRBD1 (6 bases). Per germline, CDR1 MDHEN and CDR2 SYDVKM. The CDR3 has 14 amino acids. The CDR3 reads CAASRGRGQETQYF. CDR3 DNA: TGTGCTGCCAGCAGGGGAAGGGGGCAAGAGACCCAGTACTTC. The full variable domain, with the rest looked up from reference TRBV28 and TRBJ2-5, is DVKVTQSSRYLVKRTGEKVFLECVQDMDHENMFWYRQDPGLGLRLIYFSYDVKMKEKGDIPEGYSVSREKKERFSLILESASTNQTSMYLCAASRGRGQETQYFGPGTRLLVL.

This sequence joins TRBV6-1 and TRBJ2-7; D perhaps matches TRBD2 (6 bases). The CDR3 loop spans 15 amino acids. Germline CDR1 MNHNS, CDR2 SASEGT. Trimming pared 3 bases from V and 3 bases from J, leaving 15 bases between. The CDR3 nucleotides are TGTGCCAGCAGTGAGGCGGGGCGGACCTTCTACGAGCAGTACTTC. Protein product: CASSEAGRTFYEQYF.

CDR3 region: CASSLLDRGHIQYF. In DNA form, the CDR3 reads TGTGCCAGCAGTTTATTGGACAGGGGTCACATTCAGTACTTC. The rearrangement joins TRBV28 to TRBJ2-4; 9 bases are a match to TRBD1. The CDR3 runs to 14 residues. The trim removed 1 base at V and 8 bases at J, leaving 3 bases unmatched. Germline CDR1 MDHEN, CDR2 SYDVKM.

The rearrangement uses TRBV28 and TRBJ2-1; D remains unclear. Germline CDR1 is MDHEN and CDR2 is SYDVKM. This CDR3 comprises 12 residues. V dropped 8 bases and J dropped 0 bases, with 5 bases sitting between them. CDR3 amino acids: CASLSSYNEQFF. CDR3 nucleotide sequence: TGTGCCAGCCTGAGCTCCTACAATGAGCAGTTCTTC.

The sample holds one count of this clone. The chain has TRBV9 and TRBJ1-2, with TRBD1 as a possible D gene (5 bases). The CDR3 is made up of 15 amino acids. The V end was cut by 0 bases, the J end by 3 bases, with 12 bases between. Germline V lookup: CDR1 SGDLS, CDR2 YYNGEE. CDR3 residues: CASSVGQGGYYGYTF. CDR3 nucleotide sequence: TGTGCCAGCAGCGTAGGGCAGGGTGGGTACTATGGCTACACCTTC.

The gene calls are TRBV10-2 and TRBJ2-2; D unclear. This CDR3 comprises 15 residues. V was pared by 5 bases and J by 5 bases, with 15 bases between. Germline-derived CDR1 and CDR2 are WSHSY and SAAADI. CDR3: CASSPLPQRTGELFF. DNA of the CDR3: TGCGCCAGCAGTCCACTACCTCAGCGAACCGGGGAGCTGTTTTTT.

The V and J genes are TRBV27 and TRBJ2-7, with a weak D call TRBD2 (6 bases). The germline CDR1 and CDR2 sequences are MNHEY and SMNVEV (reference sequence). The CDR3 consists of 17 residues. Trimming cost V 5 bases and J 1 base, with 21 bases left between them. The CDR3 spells CASSPLRGRGRSYEQYF. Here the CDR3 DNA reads TGTGCCAGCAGTCCCCTCCGTGGGCGGGGACGATCCTACGAGCAGTACTTC.

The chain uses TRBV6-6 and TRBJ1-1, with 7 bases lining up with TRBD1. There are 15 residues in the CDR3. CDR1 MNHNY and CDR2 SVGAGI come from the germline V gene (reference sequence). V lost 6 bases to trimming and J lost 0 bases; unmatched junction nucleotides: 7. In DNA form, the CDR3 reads TGTGCCAGCAGCCTTGACAGGGTTATGAACACTGAAGCTTTCTTT. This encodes CASSLDRVMNTEAFF.

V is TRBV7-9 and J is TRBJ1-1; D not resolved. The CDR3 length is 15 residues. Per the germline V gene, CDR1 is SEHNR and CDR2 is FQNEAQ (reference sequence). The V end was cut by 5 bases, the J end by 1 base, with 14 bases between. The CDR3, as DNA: TGTGCCAGCAGCCCGGCCGGCGCCAGGAACACTGAAGCTTTCTTT. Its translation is CASSPAGARNTEAFF.

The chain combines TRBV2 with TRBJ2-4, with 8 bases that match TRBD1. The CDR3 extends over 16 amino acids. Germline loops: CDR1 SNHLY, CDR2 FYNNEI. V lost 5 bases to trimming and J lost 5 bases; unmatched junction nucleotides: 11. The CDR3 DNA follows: TGTGCCAGCAGTAACCCTCGGACAGGGTCGGAAAACATTCAGTACTTC. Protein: CASSNPRTGSENIQYF.